These 3 T cell receptor beta chains came from one sample sequenced in a study of neoadjuvant anti-PD-1 for oral cavity cancer. Here immunoSEQ multiplex PCR was the method, and the copy in TCRdb shows in-frame clones only, minus some. The data hold around 11,000 clones, with over 40% observed a single time. Sequences were derived from tumor tissue, sampled before nivolumab (anti-PD-1) treatment. All receptors come from a person aged 35-79 years with oral cavity squamous cell carcinoma.

The V gene is TRBV19, the J gene TRBJ1-2, with a possible D match to TRBD1 (5 bases). Trimming took 1 base from V and 4 from J, leaving 16 bases between them. CDR1 is LNHDA, CDR2 SQIVND, per germline (reference sequence). The CDR3 covers 16 residues. Here the CDR3 reads CASSIGGQGRPYGYTF. CDR3 sequence (DNA): TGTGCCAGTAGTATAGGAGGCCAGGGAAGACCCTATGGCTACACCTTC.

A word on this clone: Compared with germline, one end of the junction differs, possibly owing to a read error. CDR3 sequence: CASSYRGSRETQYF. CDR3 DNA: TGTGCCAGCAGTTACAGGGGGAGCCGAGAGACCCAGTACTTC. The chain links TRBV10-3 to TRBJ2-5; 8 bases line up with TRBD1. From germline, CDR1 is ENHRY and CDR2 SYGVKD. This CDR3 has 14 residues.

This chain links TRBV6-5 with TRBJ2-7; no reliable D call. The CDR3 extends over 14 amino acids. CDR1 and CDR2 (germline): MNHEY, SVGAGI. V gave up 2 bases and J gave up 4 bases, with 12 bases separating them. CDR3 amino acids: CASSYGRKPYEQYF. In nucleotides, the CDR3 is TGTGCCAGCAGTTACGGGCGGAAACCTTACGAGCAGTACTTC.